Following are 21 T cell receptor beta chains from one sample sequenced in a study of shared clonotypes between healthy human individuals. Sequencing used immunoSEQ multiplex PCR; TCRdb keeps in-frame clones, though not all of them. The sample lists roughly 720,000 clones, less than 95% occurring once. Sequencing was performed on memory CD8+ T cells from PBMCs. Specified subset: CD45RO+ cells pooled with CCR7-negative TemRA cells. The source of these receptors is a man between 18 and 29 years old in good health. Some clones in this sample may be carry-over from other donors' samples.

V and J are TRBV9 and TRBJ2-3; 8 bases are shared with TRBD2. The CDR3 length is 16 residues. Germline trimming cut 4 bases from V and 5 bases from J; bases unmatched to any gene: 12. Germline CDR1 is SGDLS and CDR2 is YYNGEE. The CDR3 DNA is TGTGCCAGCAGCTCCTGGTCGGGAGGGCCGGGAGATACGCAGTATTTT. It yields the protein CASSSWSGGPGDTQYF.

The chain employs TRBV29-1 and TRBJ1-2; the D gene is possibly TRBD1 (6 bases). The germline V gene has CDR1 SQVTM and CDR2 ANQGSEA. The CDR3 spans 14 residues. Trimming removed 4 bases from V and 2 bases from J, with 14 bases in between. The CDR3 spells CSVVGRGDNYGYTF. CDR3 DNA sequence: TGCAGCGTTGTTGGCAGGGGCGACAACTATGGCTACACCTTC.

Here the CDR3 DNA reads TGTGCCAGCAGTTTAACCGGGACAGGGGGCCACGAGCAGTACTTC. Protein: CASSLTGTGGHEQYF. The genes are TRBV27 and TRBJ2-7; TRBD1 matches 12 bases. This CDR3 is built from 15 residues. Germline CDR1 is MNHEY and CDR2 is SMNVEV (reference sequence). Trimming removed 2 bases from V and 5 bases from J; junction bases left unmatched: 4.

Concerning this clone itself: This likely came from a read error, as a far larger clone is one base away. V usage is TRBV27 and J usage is TRBJ2-7; the D is unclear. This CDR3 is built from 13 residues. V lost 5 bases to trimming and J lost 6 bases, with 14 bases between them. Germline values: CDR1 MNHEY, CDR2 SMNVEV (reference sequence). The CDR3 loop reads CASSITLASEQYF. The CDR3 DNA is TGTGCCAGCAGTATCACCTTAGCCAGCGAGCAGTACTTC.

This clone has more than one count but fewer than ten. The same CDR3 arises from other DNA sequences in this sample as well. CDR3 residues: CASSSGQYEQYF. CDR3 nucleotides: TGTGCCAGCAGCTCCGGACAGTACGAGCAGTACTTC. V gene TRBV7-8 combines with J gene TRBJ2-7; maybe TRBD1 (6 bases). The CDR3 has 12 residues. V was clipped by 4 bases and J by 4 bases, with 8 bases between them. Per the germline V gene, CDR1 is SGHVS and CDR2 is FQNEAQ.

The chain combines TRBV6-5 with TRBJ2-1, with D unclear. The CDR3 is 13 residues long. Trimming took off 5 bases at V and 8 bases at J, with 13 bases between the two ends. Germline-derived CDR1 and CDR2 are MNHEY and SVGAGI. Written as DNA, the CDR3 is TGTGCCAGCAGTCCCAGTTTGGTCTATGAGCAGTTCTTC. Translation gives CASSPSLVYEQFF.

The V call is TRBV7-8, the J call TRBJ2-1; D possibly matches TRBD1 or TRBD2 (5 bases each). Per the germline V gene, CDR1 is SGHVS and CDR2 is FQNEAQ. V was clipped by 0 bases and J by 0 bases, with 12 bases between them. The CDR3 is made up of 17 amino acids. The CDR3 protein is CASSLAHGASSYNEQFF. Here the CDR3 DNA reads TGTGCCAGCAGCTTAGCGCACGGGGCAAGCTCCTACAATGAGCAGTTCTTC.

The chain employs TRBV9 and TRBJ2-5; D may be TRBD1 (5 bases). From germline, CDR1 is SGDLS and CDR2 YYNGEE. Deletions cut 1 base from V and 5 bases from J, with 15 bases between. This CDR3 is 15 amino acids long. The CDR3 region has the DNA TGTGCCAGCAGCGTAAAGGGGAATCCTGGGGAGACCCAGTACTTC. Translating it yields CASSVKGNPGETQYF.

The chain carries TRBV27 and TRBJ2-2, with 8 bases aligning to TRBD2. V lost 1 base and J lost 7; bases outside the gene matches: 8. The germline CDR1 and CDR2 sequences are MNHEY and SMNVEV (reference sequence). The length of the CDR3 is 16 residues. The CDR3 loop is CASSLYGAGVVGELFF. CDR3 DNA: TGTGCCAGCAGTTTATACGGAGCGGGAGTCGTCGGGGAGCTGTTTTTT.

The chain combines TRBV28 with TRBJ2-1; D is perhaps TRBD2 (6 bases). This CDR3 is built from 16 residues. CDR1 is MDHEN and CDR2 is SYDVKM in the germline V gene. V dropped 2 bases and J dropped 0 bases, with 11 bases sitting between them. The CDR3 region is CASSLNLASSYNEQFF. Written as DNA, the CDR3 is TGTGCCAGCAGTTTAAATCTAGCGAGCTCCTACAATGAGCAGTTCTTC.

The chain employs TRBV18 and TRBJ1-1; D possibly corresponds to TRBD1 (5 bases). This CDR3 region has 14 residues. CDR1 is KGHSH and CDR2 is LQKENI in the germline V gene. Between the trimmed V and J ends, which lost 4 bases and 5 bases, there was a span of 14 bases. CDR3 nucleotide sequence: TGTGCCAGCTCACGGGGAGGGACTTTGACTGAAGCTTTCTTT. Translation gives CASSRGGTLTEAFF.

The V call is TRBV27, the J call TRBJ2-1; D is perhaps TRBD2 (5 bases). The CDR3 has 14 amino acids. Germline V CDR1 and CDR2: MNHEY, SMNVEV (reference sequence). Between the trimmed V and J ends, which lost 3 bases and 7 bases, there was a span of 13 bases. The CDR3 sequence is CASSFRGRGNEQFF. The CDR3 coding sequence is TGTGCCAGCAGTTTTAGAGGCCGGGGAAATGAGCAGTTCTTC.

V gene TRBV28 combines with J gene TRBJ2-7; no definite D call. The CDR3 is made up of 12 amino acids. Trimming stripped 8 bases from V and 0 bases from J, with 8 bases between. CDR1 is MDHEN and CDR2 is SYDVKM in the germline V gene. The CDR3 nucleotides read TGTGCCAGCGTCAGGAGCTCCTACGAGCAGTACTTC. As protein: CASVRSSYEQYF.

The rearrangement joins TRBV4-2 to TRBJ2-7; a weak D match, TRBD2 (6 bases). This CDR3 is 12 amino acids long. The V end was cut by 1 base, the J end by 5 bases, with 6 bases between. Germline loops: CDR1 LGHNA, CDR2 YNFKEQ. The CDR3 DNA follows: TGTGCCAGCAGCCAAGGCGGGGACGAGCAGTACTTC. This encodes CASSQGGDEQYF.

The chain carries TRBV11-3 and TRBJ2-7; 7 bases map to TRBD1. The ends lost 5 bases at V and 6 bases at J; junction bases unmatched: 1. Germline CDR1 and CDR2: SGHNT and YENEEA. CDR3 length equals 11 residues. The CDR3 DNA is TGTGCCAGCAGCGCAGGGGGCGAGCAGTACTTC. It encodes CASSAGGEQYF.

V gene TRBV6-1 combines with J gene TRBJ1-2; no reliable D call. The length of the CDR3 is 13 residues. Trimming cost V 4 bases and J 8 bases, with 14 bases left between them. Germline V gene sequence: CDR1 MNHNS, CDR2 SASEGT. The CDR3 DNA sequence: TGTGCCAGCAGTGCCCGGCGAGAGTCGGGCTACACCTTC. It specifies CASSARRESGYTF.

This clone was counted only a few times. The genes are TRBV5-6 and TRBJ1-1; possible D gene TRBD1, 6 bases. Germline values: CDR1 SGHDT, CDR2 YYEEEE. The CDR3 loop spans 13 amino acids. V lost 5 bases and J lost 0, with 8 bases in between. CDR3 in amino acids: CASRPGVNTEAFF. The CDR3 DNA reads TGTGCCAGCAGGCCAGGGGTGAACACTGAAGCTTTCTTT.

The chain is built from TRBV2 and TRBJ1-3; 11 nucleotides align to TRBD1. CDR1 is SNHLY and CDR2 is FYNNEI in the germline V gene. The CDR3 spans 18 residues. The V and J ends lost 4 bases and 2 bases, in that order; junction bases with no gene match: 10. CDR3 region: CASSAKAPGQGAGNTIYF. CDR3 DNA sequence: TGTGCCAGCAGTGCCAAAGCCCCGGGACAGGGGGCTGGAAACACCATATATTTT.

As DNA, the CDR3 is TGTGCCAGCAGCCCCGGGGGTAGCAACTATGGCTACACCTTC. Its protein is CASSPGGSNYGYTF. The chain is built from TRBV5-6 and TRBJ1-2, with a possible D match to TRBD1 (5 bases). Trimming stripped 4 bases from V and 2 bases from J, with 12 bases between. CDR1 and CDR2 (germline): SGHDT, YYEEEE. The CDR3 runs 14 residues. The variable domain in full, completed from reference TRBV5-6 and TRBJ1-2, reads DAGVTQSPTHLIKTRGQQVTLRCSPKSGHDTVSWYQQALGQGPQFIFQYYEEEERQRGNFPDRFSGHQFPNYSSELNVNALLLGDSALYLCASSPGGSNYGYTFGSGTRLTVV.

This chain uses TRBV27 with TRBJ2-6; unclear D gene. Trimming left V 5 bases short and J 0 bases short, with 8 bases between. The CDR3 is 15 residues long. Germline V gene lookup returns CDR1 MNHEY and CDR2 SMNVEV (reference sequence). Written as DNA, the CDR3 is TGTGCCAGCAGTCCCTATAGCTCTGGGGCCAACGTCCTGACTTTC. Translating gives CASSPYSSGANVLTF.

The chain couples TRBV27 to TRBJ2-1; a possible D gene is TRBD1 (6 bases). The CDR3 is 12 amino acids. CDR1 and CDR2 (germline): MNHEY, SMNVEV (reference sequence). The V end lost 5 bases, the J end lost 4 bases, and 6 bases lay between the germline ends. The CDR3 DNA reads TGTGCCAGCAGTGACAGGTACAATGAGCAGTTCTTC. Its translation is CASSDRYNEQFF.